Listed below are T cell receptor beta chains from one sample, sequenced in a study of shared clonotypes between healthy human individuals. TCRdb's copy holds only in-frame clones and misses some; the assay was immunoSEQ multiplex PCR. The table has roughly 2.1 million clones, approximately 94% seen once. Material for sequencing was naive CD8+ T cells from PBMCs. All receptors come from a man aged 18-30 years in good health. Some clones in this sample may be carry-over from other donors' samples. The CDR3 runs from the conserved cysteine through the conserved F or W. A D gene is named only where the DNA matches it firmly. The size of a clone is reported for some rows only, either as once, few or many, or as a class for expanded clones.

d_call clone_size j_call v_call cdr3_aa cdr3_nt
NA NA TRBJ2-3 TRBV7-6 CASSNGRPDTQYF TGTGCCAGCAGCAACGGGCGGCCAGATACGCAGTATTTT
NA NA TRBJ1-2 TRBV28 CASRSGHQNYGYTF TGTGCCAGCAGGTCGGGACACCAGAACTATGGCTACACCTTC
NA NA TRBJ2-5 TRBV27 CASSLSAGSSQETQYF TGTGCCAGCAGTTTATCGGCAGGATCCTCGCAAGAGACCCAGTACTTC
NA once TRBJ2-1 TRBV28 CASSIRGGDGEQFF TGTGCCAGCAGTATAAGGGGTGGGGACGGTGAGCAGTTCTTC
NA NA TRBJ2-7 TRBV6-5 CASSLDSYEQYF TGTGCCAGCAGTCTGGACAGCTACGAGCAGTACTTC
TRBD1 NA TRBJ2-1 TRBV5-6 CASSLRQGNEQFF TGTGCCAGCAGCTTAAGACAGGGCAATGAGCAGTTCTTC
TRBD1 NA TRBJ1-3 TRBV27 CASRDRGTGNTIYF TGTGCCAGCCGGGACAGGGGGACTGGAAACACCATATATTTT
TRBD2 NA TRBJ2-1 TRBV19 CASSIGLAGDEQFF TGTGCCAGTAGTATAGGACTAGCGGGAGATGAGCAGTTCTTC
NA once TRBJ1-2 TRBV25-1 CASSDPVKSGYTF TGTGCCAGCAGTGATCCGGTTAAATCAGGCTACACCTTC
NA few TRBJ1-4 TRBV2 CAILSARHDEKLFF TGTGCCATTCTTTCGGCCAGACACGATGAAAAACTGTTTTTT
NA NA TRBJ1-2 TRBV7-2 CASSLAPEGHGYTF TGTGCCAGCAGCTTAGCCCCTGAGGGCCATGGCTACACCTTC
NA NA TRBJ2-7 TRBV7-2 CASSRRVTATAVEQYF TGTGCCAGCAGCCGAAGGGTCACGGCCACGGCGGTAGAGCAGTACTTC
NA NA TRBJ2-2 TRBV7-2 CATKAQIPFGMNTGELFF TGTGCCACCAAAGCTCAAATCCCATTCGGGATGAACACCGGGGAGCTGTTTTTT
TRBD1 NA TRBJ1-4 TRBV5-1 CASSSTGGSEKLFF TGCGCCAGCAGCTCGACAGGGGGAAGTGAAAAACTGTTTTTT
NA once TRBJ2-7 TRBV19 CASSEGTPYEQYF TGTGCCAGTAGTGAAGGGACACCCTACGAGCAGTACTTC
NA NA TRBJ2-1 TRBV7-2 CASSRTRVNEQFF TGTGCCAGCAGCCGTACCCGGGTCAATGAGCAGTTCTTC
NA NA TRBJ2-7 TRBV11-1 CASSLARVPYEQYF TGTGCCAGCAGCTTAGCGCGGGTTCCCTACGAGCAGTACTTC
NA few TRBJ1-1 TRBV7-9 CASRQGAGEAFF TGTGCCAGCAGGCAGGGTGCCGGTGAAGCTTTCTTT
TRBD2 NA TRBJ2-7 TRBV29-1 CSVAPSSGSSYEQYF TGCAGCGTTGCACCCTCTAGCGGGAGCTCCTACGAGCAGTACTTC
TRBD2 NA TRBJ2-1 TRBV19 CASSFDASGRNEQFF TGTGCCAGTAGTTTCGACGCTAGCGGGAGGAATGAGCAGTTCTTC
NA NA TRBJ1-5 TRBV28 CASSQRFSNQPQHF TGTGCCAGCAGTCAGAGATTTAGCAATCAGCCCCAGCATTTT
NA once TRBJ2-1 TRBV29-1 CSVEGGTRLYNEQFF TGCAGCGTTGAAGGGGGGACTCGTTTATACAATGAGCAGTTCTTC
NA NA TRBJ1-5 TRBV28 CASSWVGSNQPQHF TGTGCCAGCAGTTGGGTCGGGAGCAATCAGCCCCAGCATTTT
TRBD2 NA TRBJ2-1 TRBV19 CASSIPLAGGQNEQFF TGTGCCAGTAGTATACCGCTAGCGGGAGGGCAAAATGAGCAGTTCTTC
NA few TRBJ1-1 TRBV12-5 CASGLGSGTEAFF TGTGCTAGTGGTTTGGGGTCTGGTACTGAAGCTTTCTTT
TRBD1 NA TRBJ1-4 TRBV2 CAIVGTGEERNEKLFF TGTGCCATCGTCGGGACAGGGGAGGAAAGGAATGAAAAACTGTTTTTT
TRBD2 NA TRBJ2-2 TRBV5-8 CASSFSPRLAGYLTGELFF TGTGCCAGCAGCTTTTCCCCCCGACTAGCGGGATACCTCACCGGGGAGCTGTTTTTT
NA NA TRBJ2-5 TRBV14 CASSRGHKETQYF TGTGCCAGCAGCCGAGGACATAAAGAGACCCAGTACTTC
TRBD2 NA TRBJ2-1 TRBV7-2 CASSFSGRVYNEQFF TGTGCCAGCAGCTTTAGCGGGCGGGTATACAATGAGCAGTTCTTC
NA once TRBJ2-5 TRBV11-2 CASSSKDRVKETQYF TGTGCCAGCAGCTCCAAGGATCGTGTAAAAGAGACCCAGTACTTC
NA NA TRBJ2-7 TRBV5-1 CASSLDGFGLEQYF TGCGCCAGCAGCTTGGACGGCTTCGGGCTCGAGCAGTACTTC
NA NA TRBJ2-1 TRBV2 CASSERTYYNEQFF TGTGCCAGCAGTGAAAGGACCTACTACAATGAGCAGTTCTTC
TRBD2 NA TRBJ2-1 TRBV29-1 CSVVAGGPVNEQFF TGCAGCGTTGTAGCGGGAGGGCCGGTCAATGAGCAGTTCTTC
NA NA TRBJ1-5 TRBV4-1 CASSQAAASNQPQHF TGCGCCAGCAGCCAAGCCGCGGCGAGCAATCAGCCCCAGCATTTT
TRBD1 NA TRBJ2-7 TRBV11-2 CASSMDRNSYEQYF TGTGCCAGCAGCATGGACAGGAATTCATACGAGCAGTACTTC
TRBD1 NA TRBJ2-7 TRBV18 CASSPPDQGASYEQYF TGTGCCAGCTCACCACCTGACCAGGGGGCCTCCTACGAGCAGTACTTC
NA NA TRBJ2-7 TRBV7-9 CASPEQYF TGTGCCAGCCCTGAGCAGTACTTC
TRBD2 NA TRBJ2-2 TRBV7-3 CASSALSGRVTGELFF TGTGCCAGCAGCGCCCTTAGCGGGAGGGTCACCGGGGAGCTGTTTTTT
TRBD2 NA TRBJ2-3 TRBV28 CASSLWGGSGDTQYF TGTGCCAGCAGTTTATGGGGAGGGTCCGGAGATACGCAGTATTTT
NA NA TRBJ1-2 TRBV7-2 CASSNRDRVYGYTF TGTGCCAGCAGCAACCGCGACAGAGTCTATGGCTACACCTTC
TRBD2 NA TRBJ2-7 TRBV30 CAWRPGTSGRADEQYF TGTGCCTGGAGGCCCGGGACTAGCGGGAGGGCCGACGAGCAGTACTTC
NA NA TRBJ2-7 TRBV9 CASSVRDNTYEQYF TGTGCCAGCAGCGTCCGGGACAACACCTACGAGCAGTACTTC
NA NA TRBJ2-1 TRBV7-3 CASSLEFTNEQFF TGTGCCAGCAGCTTGGAATTTACCAATGAGCAGTTCTTC
TRBD1 NA TRBJ1-4 TRBV4-1 CASRGTGGRVEKLFF TGCGCCAGCAGAGGGACAGGGGGCAGGGTTGAAAAACTGTTTTTT
NA NA TRBJ1-1 TRBV18 CASSGGAGGRSWDTEAFF TGTGCCAGCTCAGGGGGCGCGGGGGGAAGATCCTGGGACACTGAAGCTTTCTTT
TRBD1 NA TRBJ2-6 TRBV10-3 CAITDRDSPSPSGANVLTF TGTGCCATCACCGATAGGGACAGCCCTAGTCCATCTGGGGCCAACGTCCTGACTTTC
NA few TRBJ1-5 TRBV19 CASSFDTENQPQHF TGTGCCAGTAGTTTCGACACGGAGAATCAGCCCCAGCATTTT
NA NA TRBJ2-7 TRBV28 CASSFPGLGYEQYF TGTGCCAGCAGTTTCCCGGGACTCGGTTACGAGCAGTACTTC
TRBD1 NA TRBJ2-7 TRBV9 CASSVSGTGTHEQYF TGTGCCAGCAGCGTCTCCGGGACAGGGACACACGAGCAGTACTTC
NA NA TRBJ1-5 TRBV27 CASSGGVGVGQPQHF TGTGCCAGCTCCGGGGGGGTAGGAGTAGGTCAGCCCCAGCATTTT
NA NA TRBJ2-7 TRBV7-6 CASSLAPGPTSYEQYF TGTGCCAGCAGCTTAGCGCCCGGTCCGACCTCCTACGAGCAGTACTTC
TRBD2 NA TRBJ2-2 TRBV9 CASSTSGRAHTGELFF TGTGCCAGCAGCACTAGCGGGAGGGCCCACACCGGGGAGCTGTTTTTT
TRBD2 once TRBJ2-1 TRBV15 CATSGGGGSSYNEQFF TGTGCCACCAGCGGGGGCGGGGGGAGCTCCTACAATGAGCAGTTCTTC
NA NA TRBJ1-1 TRBV7-2 CASSGLRAGVEAFF TGTGCCAGCAGCGGACTCAGGGCAGGGGTAGAAGCTTTCTTT
TRBD2 NA TRBJ2-1 TRBV2 CASSHPGLAGLNEQFF TGTGCCAGCAGTCACCCGGGACTAGCGGGTCTCAATGAGCAGTTCTTC
TRBD2 NA TRBJ2-5 TRBV9 CASSVAELAGHQETQYF TGTGCCAGCAGCGTAGCTGAGCTAGCGGGCCACCAAGAGACCCAGTACTTC
TRBD1 NA TRBJ1-1 TRBV4-1 CASSRTGDEAFF TGCGCCAGCAGCCGCACAGGGGATGAAGCTTTCTTT